This T cell receptor (beta chain) is drawn from a study of Ad26.COV2.S vaccination and SARS-CoV-2 variants. The wider study: Administration of Ad26.COV2.S was intramuscular, either once or twice 56 days apart. Notes on the study in general: Those who received the vaccine showed greater spike-specific TCR breadth than those given placebo. The analyses of TCR breadth and depth may have understated the size of total T cell responses.

The data were produced by immunoSEQ multiplex PCR, yet TCRdb's version contains in-frame clones alone and is incomplete. This sample has some 500,000 clones, with roughly nine tenths found just once. As for treatment: about 20 received Ad26.COV2.S at low or high dose, single or two shots; a few received placebo; per-sample allocation not given. The samples date from day 63 after the first vaccine or placebo injection. Between the trimmed V and J ends, which lost 4 bases and 1 base, there was a span of 17 bases. CDR3 length: 17 residues. Germline V gene lookup returns CDR1 KGHSH and CDR2 LQKENI. To note about this clone: The antigen is undetermined.

The V and J genes are TRBV18 and TRBJ1-3; a weak D match, TRBD1 (6 bases). This sequence was found in a person between 18 and 59 years old who received the Ad26.COV2.S COVID-19 vaccine or a placebo. This specimen consisted of peripheral blood, obtained in a trial of Ad26.COV2.S vaccine versus placebo. In nucleotides, the CDR3 is TGTGCCAGCTCACGCCTCCAGGGGCAGCCTTCTGGAAACACCATATATTTT. Amino acid sequence: CASSRLQGQPSGNTIYF.